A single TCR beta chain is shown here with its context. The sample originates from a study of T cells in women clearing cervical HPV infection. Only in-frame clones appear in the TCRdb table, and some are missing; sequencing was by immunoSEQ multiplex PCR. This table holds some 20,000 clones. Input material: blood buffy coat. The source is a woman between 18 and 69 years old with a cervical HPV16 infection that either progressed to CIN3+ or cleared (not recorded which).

The CDR3 bases that were read are TGTGCCAACAGACGGGGCAGGGGGAGTGAAAAA. It yields the protein CANRRGRGSEK. The CDR3 in its entirety is CANRRGRGSEKLFF. The rearrangement joins TRBV2 to TRBJ1-4, with 7 bases fitting TRBD1. The sequenced fragment ends 3 residues before the CDR3 boundary, so the rest is inferred from the germline J gene. This CDR3 contains 14 residues. CDR1 is SNHLY and CDR2 is FYNNEI in the germline V gene. Trimming removed 10 bases from V and 7 bases from J; junction bases left unmatched: 12.